This TCR beta chain was sequenced in a study of T cells in pancreatic ductal adenocarcinoma. Study-level points and caveats: Results skew toward the minority of patients with early-stage disease. Mean clonality was about 0.11 in tumors and approximately 0.072 in blood, not significantly different. Enrichment of CD45RO+ effector over naive T cells in tumors may bias clonality. Compared with tumor, blood showed more total productive templates and approximately 8-fold more clonotypes.

Only in-frame clones appear in the TCRdb table, and some are missing; sequencing was by immunoSEQ multiplex PCR. The sample contains roughly 100,000 clones, 90% to 95% of which appear only once. Looked up from germline, CDR1 is LGHNA and CDR2 is YNFKEQ. Trimming took 7 bases from V and 6 from J, leaving 4 bases between them. This CDR3 comprises 10 residues. Details on this clone: The target antigen is unknown.

No neoadjuvant therapy was given to the selected pancreatic ductal adenocarcinoma patients before their surgery. Sample: PBMCs. The chain carries TRBV4-2 and TRBJ1-5; no clear D gene. This receptor was obtained from a human donor with pancreatic ductal adenocarcinoma. In nucleotides, the CDR3 is TGTGCCAGCATAGTTCAGCCCCAGCATTTT. Translation: CASIVQPQHF.